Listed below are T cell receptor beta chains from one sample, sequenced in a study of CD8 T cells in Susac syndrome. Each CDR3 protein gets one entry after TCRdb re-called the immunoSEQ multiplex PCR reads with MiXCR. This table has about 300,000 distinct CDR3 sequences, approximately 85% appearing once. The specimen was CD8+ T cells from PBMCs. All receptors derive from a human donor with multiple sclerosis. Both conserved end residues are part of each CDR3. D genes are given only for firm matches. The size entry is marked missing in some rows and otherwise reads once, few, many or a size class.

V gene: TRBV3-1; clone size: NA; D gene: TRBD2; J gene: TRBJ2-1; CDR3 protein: CASTPGTSGIGTYNEQFF; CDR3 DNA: TGTGCCAGCACCCCAGGGACTAGCGGGATCGGCACCTACAATGAGCAGTTCTTC
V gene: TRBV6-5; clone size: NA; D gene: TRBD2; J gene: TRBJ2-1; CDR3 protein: CASSYHGLADYNEQFF; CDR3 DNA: TGTGCCAGCAGTTACCACGGACTAGCGGACTACAATGAGCAGTTCTTC
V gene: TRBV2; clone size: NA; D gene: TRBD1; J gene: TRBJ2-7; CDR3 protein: CASSPMTGPSYEQYF; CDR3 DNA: TGTGCCAGCAGTCCGATGACAGGGCCATCGTACGAGCAGTACTTC
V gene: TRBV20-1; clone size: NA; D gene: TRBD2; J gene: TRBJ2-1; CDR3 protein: CSASNPSGLLGPQSSYNEQFF; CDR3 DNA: TGCAGTGCTTCTAATCCATCGGGACTACTGGGACCGCAGAGCTCCTACAATGAGCAGTTCTTC
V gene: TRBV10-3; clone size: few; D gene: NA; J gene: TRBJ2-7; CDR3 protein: CAISDPEGLHEQYF; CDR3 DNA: TGTGCCATCAGTGACCCGGAGGGCCTCCACGAGCAGTACTTC
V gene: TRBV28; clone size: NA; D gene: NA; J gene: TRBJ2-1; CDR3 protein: CASSLRYHNEQFF; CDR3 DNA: TGTGCCAGCAGTTTAAGATATCACAATGAGCAGTTCTTC
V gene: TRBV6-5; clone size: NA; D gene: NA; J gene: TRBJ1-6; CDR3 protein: CASSYFMLPSAESPLHF; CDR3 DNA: TGTGCCAGCAGTTACTTCATGCTACCTTCAGCGGAATCACCCCTCCACTTT
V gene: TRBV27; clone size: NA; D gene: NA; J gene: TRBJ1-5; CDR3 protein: CASSQGLGLLSNQPQHF; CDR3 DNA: TGTGCCAGCAGTCAAGGTTTGGGGCTTTTAAGCAATCAGCCCCAGCATTTT
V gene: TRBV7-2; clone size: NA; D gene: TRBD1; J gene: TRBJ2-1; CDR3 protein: CASSLGHGTGENEQFF; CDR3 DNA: TGTGCCAGCAGCTTAGGACACGGGACAGGGGAGAATGAGCAGTTCTTC
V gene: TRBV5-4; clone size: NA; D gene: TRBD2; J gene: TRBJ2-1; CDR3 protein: CASSSPPGGINEQFF; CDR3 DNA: TGTGCCAGCAGCTCCCCTCCGGGAGGGATCAATGAGCAGTTCTTC
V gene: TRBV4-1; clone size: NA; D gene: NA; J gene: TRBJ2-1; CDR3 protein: CASSPLTGNRRNEQFF; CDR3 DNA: TGCGCCAGCAGCCCGTTAACGGGGAATCGGCGCAATGAGCAGTTCTTC
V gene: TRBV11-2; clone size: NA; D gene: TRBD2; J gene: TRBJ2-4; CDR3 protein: CASSFSGRASLNIQYF; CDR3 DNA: TGTGCCAGCAGCTTTAGCGGGAGGGCCTCTCTAAACATTCAGTACTTC